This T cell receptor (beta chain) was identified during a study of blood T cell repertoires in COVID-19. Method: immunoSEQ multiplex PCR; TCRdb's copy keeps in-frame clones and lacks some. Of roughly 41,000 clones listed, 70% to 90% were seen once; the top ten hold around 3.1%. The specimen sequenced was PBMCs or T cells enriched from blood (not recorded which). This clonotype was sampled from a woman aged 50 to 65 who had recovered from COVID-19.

CDR3 protein: CASSPTGRGATNEKLFF. In DNA, the CDR3 is TGTGCCAGCAGTCCCACTGGCAGGGGGGCAACTAATGAAAAACTGTTTTTT. V and J are TRBV7-6 and TRBJ1-4, with TRBD1 matching over 7 bases. The germline CDR1 and CDR2 sequences are SGHVS and FNYEAQ. The CDR3 sequence is 17 residues long. V gave up 6 bases and J gave up 0 bases; unmatched junction bases: 10.